This T cell receptor beta chain was found in a study of cytomegalovirus exposure and HLA in healthy donors. Use of 60 Vbeta and 13 Jbeta primers characterized the PCR. The assay was immunoSEQ multiplex PCR, and TCRdb's table has in-frame clones only and misses some. The data show about 110,000 clones, approximately 70% seen once. CDR1 and CDR2 from the germline V gene are SGDLS and YYNGEE. The ends were cut back, 0 bases at V and 5 bases at J, with 10 bases in the middle. The CDR3 is 14 amino acids. This chain connects TRBV9 to TRBJ2-3, with D perhaps matching TRBD1 (5 bases). Material for sequencing was PBMCs. The sequence came from a boy aged 10-17 years in good health and CMV-seronegative. CDR3 DNA sequence: TGTGCCAGCAGCGTAGCAGGGTGGGTAGATACGCAGTATTTT. It translates to CASSVAGWVDTQYF.